This TCR beta chain is drawn from a study of spatial heterogeneity in lung cancer. Study overall: PBMC samples from follow-up, where available, were sequenced a median of approximately 24 months after resection. Detection of beta-chain sequences consistently exceeded that of alpha-chain sequences. Points from the study as a whole: Among blood samples, ubiquitous expanded tumor TCRs appeared more at resection than at follow-up.

A distinct unique molecular identifier was carried by each TCR cDNA molecule. TCRdb re-called the 5' RACE reads with MiXCR, one entry per CDR3 protein. The sample has about 47,000 distinct CDR3 sequences, around 7% seen once; the top ten hold approximately 40%. Germline values: CDR1 LGHDT, CDR2 YNNKEL (reference sequence). The CDR3 is made up of 14 amino acids. The V and J ends lost 4 bases and 7 bases, in that order; junction bases with no gene match: 1. Described time point: blood at routine non-recurrence follow-up after resection. Extraction of whole RNA from tumor, nontumor lung or frozen PBMC preceded unsorted sequencing. In its sample, this clonotype was seen many times. What it recognizes is unknown.

The origin of this receptor is a female donor with early-stage non-small cell lung cancer. The sequencing here drew on PBMCs, taken at follow-up. The chain links TRBV3-1 to TRBJ2-1; 13 nucleotides agree with TRBD2. DNA of the CDR3: TGTGCCAGCAGCCTGGGACTAGCGGGGAATGAGCAGTTCTTC. This encodes CASSLGLAGNEQFF.